This T cell receptor (beta chain) was observed in a study of Graves' ophthalmopathy and Graves' hyperthyroidism (dated by TCRdb to the late 2010s). For context, the study as a whole: Peripheral blood was collected at initial diagnosis, before any treatment. TCR beta repertoire signatures were used to distinguish Graves' ophthalmopathy from Graves' hyperthyroidism and to predict progression to ophthalmopathy. In total, approximately 130 blood samples were TCR-sequenced: roughly 45 ophthalmopathy, some 75 hyperthyroidism and some 17 hyperthyroidism-to-ophthalmopathy patients. To explore V-J signatures distinguishing ophthalmopathy from hyperthyroidism, a discovery set of about a hundred patients (roughly 44 ophthalmopathy, roughly 56 stable hyperthyroidism) was enrolled. The independent validation cohort included approximately 19 hyperthyroidism patients plus 17 patients who later progressed from hyperthyroidism to ophthalmopathy. In more than five hyperthyroidism patients, the T-cell repertoires found in thyroid tissue were compared with those found in blood. Following sampling, methimazole starting at 30 mg daily was administered to hyperthyroidism patients, and high-dose intravenous methylprednisolone was administered to ophthalmopathy patients. The 75 to 100 discovery patients were randomly divided into training and test sets at a 7:3 ratio. Paper-wide results and their limitations: Most expanded thyroid clonotypes with a frequency above 0.001 also appeared in blood, which suggests that blood repertoires may reflect the immune response in the thyroid. No statistical method was used to predetermine the sample size, and group allocation was not hidden from the investigators. In validation, the model predicted ophthalmopathy progression with 55% to 71% sensitivity and roughly 78% specificity; 12 predicted patients were CT-confirmed with GO in a median of roughly 6.8 months. In cross-validation, the 13-signature model distinguished ophthalmopathy from stable hyperthyroidism with roughly 90% sensitivity and about 84% specificity, and in the test set the corresponding values were about 80% and 75%.

V is cut by 3 bases and J by 3 bases, and the space between the germline ends is 12 bases. The CDR3 covers 14 residues, taking in both the cysteine and the phenylalanine. Of all the DNA, just the CDR3 is kept, 42 bases in frame from base 1. For CDR1 and CDR2, the germline V gene (reference sequence) lists SEHNR and FQNEAQ. For repertoire sequencing, the TCR beta CDR3 regions were amplified from RNA transcripts. The first round was an RT-PCR using HTBI primers with the Qiagen OneStep RT-PCR kit, and this first round was followed by a second-round multiplex PCR, then size selection and purification. Libraries were sequenced paired-end with 100 bp reads on an Illumina HiSeq2000. On the study's bioinformatics: SOAPnuke was used to process the reads, removing any read that contained adapters or uncalled bases, had a mean Phred below 15, or lacked an exact match to the constant primer or identifier. High-quality paired reads were merged with COPE v1.2.5. Each unique nucleotide sequence was treated as a clonotype, and MiTCR v1.1 was used to align the clonotypes to the IMGT TRB V, D and J references. Analysis was restricted to V-J combinations with a frequency above 0.0001, which covered about 99% of repertoires. For each V-J combination, a TCR clonal expansion and chaos score was defined as F50 clonal expansion divided by the chaos observed in the TCRdist matrix. Welch's t-statistics and random forest were used to narrow the features down to 13 V-J combinations, which were then fed into a naive Bayes classifier. The similarity between thyroid and blood repertoires was quantified using the Morisita-Horn index. Using fastp at Q25 and MiXCR, TCRdb reprocessed the public reads and kept productive beta chains. Records with the same CDR3 protein are collapsed into one entry carrying the most frequent genes and DNA. The V and J calls follow TCRdb's processing rather than the paper's. The sample has a few hundred thousand distinct CDR3 sequences on record, roughly 15% of them singletons. The ten largest clones take up approximately 7% of the sample.

This clonotype was counted at least ten times. Its antigen remains undetermined. The record has no base qualities; no much larger clone is one base away. A patient counted as having stable hyperthyroidism if there was no progression to ophthalmopathy within 18 months of follow-up. Hyperthyroidism patients were newly diagnosed, with disease duration under 2 months, and aged 18 to 65 years. Anyone with other autoimmune diseases, uncontrolled infections, pregnancy or lactation was excluded from the study. Clinical symptoms, serum thyroxine, TRAb, thyroid ultrasound and orbital computed tomography were used for diagnosis. Using Ficoll-Paque density gradient centrifugation, PBMCs were isolated from 9.5 to 10 ml of fresh peripheral blood. Trizol reagent was used to extract the total RNA, and its quality was then checked on an Agilent 2100 Bioanalyzer.

This clonotype was obtained from a woman aged 18-29 years with stable Graves' hyperthyroidism. Donor details come from another sample of the same person, matched by shared clones. Sequencing was performed on peripheral blood. The V and J genes are TRBV7-9 and TRBJ2-7; the D gene is unclear. CDR3 region: CASSFAPGIYEQYF. Read as DNA, the sequence is TGTGCCAGCAGCTTCGCCCCTGGCATCTACGAGCAGTACTTC.